The next 19 T cell receptor beta chains were all read from a single sample in a study of a mutant IDH1 vaccine in newly diagnosed glioma. This table comes from immunoSEQ multiplex PCR, and its TCRdb copy is limited to in-frame clones, with some not included. The sample lists tens of thousands of clones; 75% to 80% were seen once. Time point defined: week 5, during vaccination. A single vaccine dose contained 300 ug of mutant IDH1 20-mer peptide, and topical imiquimod was used with it. Their target antigens are unknown. The specimen comprised PBMCs, sampled from a glioma patient whose treatment included an IDH1 peptide vaccine. Every receptor here comes from a man aged 40-55 years with glioma.

In nucleotides, the CDR3 is TGTGCCAGTACCCAGGACAGGGGGACTGAAGCTTTCTTT. Its translation is CASTQDRGTEAFF. V and J are TRBV19 and TRBJ1-1, with 10 bases that match TRBD1. The CDR3 contains 13 residues. The J segment lost 5 bases and the V segment lost 7 bases, leaving 4 bases of the junction unmatched. Germline V gene data show CDR1 as LNHDA and CDR2 as SQIVND (reference sequence).

The chain uses TRBV2 and TRBJ2-7; D could derive from TRBD1 or TRBD2 (5 bases each). CDR3 length: 16 amino acids. CDR1 SNHLY and CDR2 FYNNEI come from the germline V gene. Trimming removed 3 bases at V and 0 bases at J, with 15 bases between. The CDR3 here is CASSDRWGSPSYEQYF. The CDR3 DNA reads as TGTGCCAGCAGTGACCGTTGGGGGAGCCCCTCCTACGAGCAGTACTTC.

This chain links TRBV6-5 with TRBJ2-7; D remains ambiguous. Trimming cost V 0 bases and J 0 bases, with 12 bases left between them. The CDR3 totals 16 residues. Looked up from germline, CDR1 is MNHEY and CDR2 is SVGAGI. CDR3 region: CASSYSTGTGSYEQYF. The CDR3 region has the DNA TGTGCCAGCAGTTACTCGACCGGCACCGGCTCCTACGAGCAGTACTTC.

This sequence joins TRBV6-5 and TRBJ2-7; perhaps TRBD1 as D (6 bases). The CDR3 is 13 amino acids. The germline gives CDR1 MNHEY, CDR2 SVGAGI. V was clipped by 2 bases and J by 5 bases, with 10 bases between them. CDR3 in DNA: TGTGCCAGCAGTTACACAGGGATGAACGAGCAGTACTTC. As protein: CASSYTGMNEQYF.

The rearrangement links TRBV25-1 to TRBJ2-5, with D perhaps TRBD2 (6 bases). Germline V CDR1 and CDR2: MGHDK, SYGVNS. V was clipped by 8 bases and J by 2 bases, with 9 bases between them. The CDR3 runs 12 residues. The CDR3, as DNA: TGTGCCAGCCGGAGGGGTCAAGAGACCCAGTACTTC. This codes for CASRRGQETQYF.

This clone was counted a few times. This chain's CDR3 is CASSLVVGTEAFF. The CDR3, as DNA: TGTGCCAGCAGCTTGGTAGTGGGGACTGAAGCTTTCTTT. The V call is TRBV5-5, the J call TRBJ1-1; no firm D call. Trimming pared 0 bases from V and 5 bases from J, leaving 8 bases between. The CDR3 covers 13 residues. The V gene's germline CDR1 is SGHKS and CDR2 YYEKEE (reference sequence).

The rearrangement links TRBV9 to TRBJ1-2, with a tentative D call TRBD1 (5 bases). The CDR3 covers 15 residues. The ends were cut back, 2 bases at V and 8 bases at J, with 19 bases in the middle. Germline lookup yields CDR1 SGDLS and CDR2 YYNGEE. CDR3 sequence reads: CASSVPESGLLGYTF. As DNA, the CDR3 is TGTGCCAGCAGCGTCCCCGAGTCAGGGCTATTGGGCTACACCTTC.

The CDR3 region has the DNA TGTGCCAGCAGAGCGGCGGGTGCGCAGCCCCAGCATTTT. It specifies CASRAAGAQPQHF. V gene TRBV21-1 combines with J gene TRBJ1-5. TRBV21-1 is classified as a pseudogene. CDR3 length: 13 residues.

This chain links TRBV12-5 with TRBJ2-3; D might be TRBD1 (5 bases). Germline V gives CDR1 LGHNT, CDR2 FRNRAP. This CDR3 spans 13 amino acids. Trimming stripped 8 bases from V and 1 base from J, with 10 bases between. The CDR3 sequence: CASREGGTDTQYF. The CDR3 DNA reads as TGTGCTAGTAGGGAAGGGGGCACAGATACGCAGTATTTT.

This clone was picked up a small number of times. This sequence joins TRBV5-1 and TRBJ1-1, with no clear D. Germline V gene lookup returns CDR1 SGHRS and CDR2 YFSETQ. V lost 1 base and J lost 6, with 10 bases in between. The CDR3 runs to 13 residues. The CDR3 region has the DNA TGCGCCAGCAGCTTGATTCCAGACGCTGAAGCTTTCTTT. Encoded protein: CASSLIPDAEAFF. The full variable domain, with the rest looked up from reference TRBV5-1 and TRBJ1-1, is KAGVTQTPRYLIKTRGQQVTLSCSPISGHRSVSWYQQTPGQGLQFLFEYFSETQRNKGNFPGRFSGRQFSNSRSEMNVSTLELGDSALYLCASSLIPDAEAFFGQGTRLTVV.

This chain joins TRBV7-9 and TRBJ1-3; D is ambiguous. Germline V CDR1 and CDR2: SEHNR, FQNEAQ (reference sequence). This CDR3 is 13 amino acids long. The V and J ends lost 5 bases and 4 bases respectively, with 9 bases between them. The CDR3 nucleotides are TGTGCCAGCAGCCCAGGCGTCGGAAACACCATATATTTT. Translating it yields CASSPGVGNTIYF.

The chain links TRBV6-1 to TRBJ2-3, with 8 bases that match TRBD2. The CDR3 is made up of 18 amino acids. Germline V gene data show CDR1 as MNHNS and CDR2 as SASEGT. V dropped 4 bases and J dropped 6; count of bases not matched to a gene: 18. The CDR3 nucleotides are TGTGCCAGCAGTGGTCGGGGGGGGAGGGTAATTACGGTGGATACGCAGTATTTT. Protein product: CASSGRGGRVITVDTQYF.

The chain links TRBV7-6 to TRBJ2-2; D is unresolved. Trimming cost V 2 bases and J 7 bases, with 8 bases left between them. The germline V gene has CDR1 SGHVS and CDR2 FNYEAQ. The CDR3 extends over 13 amino acids. The CDR3 protein is CASSLQVIGELFF. The CDR3 DNA is TGTGCCAGCAGCTTACAAGTGATCGGGGAGCTGTTTTTT. Variable domain in full (rest from reference TRBV7-6 and TRBJ2-2): GAGVSQSPRYKVTKRGQDVALRCDPISGHVSLYWYRQALGQGPEFLTYFNYEAQQDKSGLPNDRFSAERPEGSISTLTIQRTEQRDSAMYRCASSLQVIGELFFGEGSRLTVL.

J is TRBJ2-7 and V is TRBV5-6; possible D gene TRBD2, 6 bases. Germline CDR1 SGHDT, CDR2 YYEEEE. V was trimmed by 10 bases and J by 1 base, leaving 12 bases between them. The CDR3 covers 12 residues. The CDR3 is CARAEGSYEQYF. CDR3 in DNA: TGTGCCCGGGCGGAGGGTTCCTACGAGCAGTACTTC.

This clone was seen a few times. V usage is TRBV10-1 and J usage is TRBJ1-6; no reliable D call. CDR1 and CDR2 from the germline V gene are WNHNN and SYGVQD (reference sequence). This CDR3 is built from 12 residues. V was pared by 8 bases and J by 8 bases, with 10 bases between. The CDR3 protein is CASSFLDSPLHF. The CDR3, as DNA: TGCGCCAGCTCGTTCTTGGATTCACCCCTCCACTTT.

This chain uses TRBV4-2 with TRBJ1-1; 9 bases are a match to TRBD1. Trimming took 5 bases from V and 0 from J; bases not matched to a gene: 10. This CDR3 is built from 17 residues. Germline CDR1 LGHNA, CDR2 YNFKEQ. For the CDR3, the DNA is TGTGCCAGCAGCAAAGGACAGGGGATGGGGATGAACACTGAAGCTTTCTTT. Protein product: CASSKGQGMGMNTEAFF.

V and J are TRBV5-4 and TRBJ2-5; possibly TRBD1 or TRBD2 for D (5 bases each). The CDR3 totals 14 residues. The V and J ends lost 0 bases and 7 bases respectively, with 13 bases between them. Germline values: CDR1 SGHNT, CDR2 YYREEE (reference sequence). The CDR3 bases are TGTGCCAGCAGCTTGGAGTGGGTTGGGGGGACCCAGTACTTC. Translated: CASSLEWVGGTQYF.

The chain is built from TRBV6-1 and TRBJ2-7; possibly TRBD2 for D (7 bases). Germline V gene data show CDR1 as MNHNS and CDR2 as SASEGT. This CDR3 contains 14 residues. Trimming stripped 3 bases from V and 5 bases from J, with 14 bases between. The CDR3 DNA follows: TGTGCCAGCAGTGACAGGGGAGGGCTTCACGAGCAGTACTTC. Amino acid sequence: CASSDRGGLHEQYF.

The CDR3 sequence is CASSARDSHNEQFF. CDR3 bases: TGTGCCAGCAGCGCCCGGGACAGCCACAATGAGCAGTTCTTC. The J gene is TRBJ2-1, the V gene TRBV7-2; 7 bases line up with TRBD1. This CDR3 comprises 14 residues. J gave up 5 bases and V 5 bases, and 6 bases lay outside the gene matches. Per the germline V gene, CDR1 is SGHTA and CDR2 is FQGNSA.